This TCR beta chain was observed in a study of post-analysis software for immune sequencing data. Study-wide context: In terms of disease course, relapsing-remitting, secondary progressive and progressive-relapsing multiple sclerosis were included. Study findings and constraints: In multiple sclerosis, normalized Chao1 diversity was significantly below that of controls. Same-batch samples co-clustered strongly by F measure. Five TRBV segments, including TRBV5-6, TRBV5-1 and TRBV20-1, were more frequent in patients than controls.

As to this clonotype: Its antigen is undetermined.

The TCR beta cDNA libraries contained unique molecular identifiers. With about 0.85 to 10 million T cells as the source, a few hundred thousand cDNA molecules resulted. TCRdb redid the calling of the PCR reads with MiXCR, one entry per CDR3 protein. Among about 560,000 distinct CDR3 sequences listed, roughly two fifths were seen once. The V end lost 0 bases, the J end lost 8 bases, and 11 bases lay between the germline ends. Germline CDR1 KGHSH, CDR2 LQKENI. The CDR3 contains 14 residues. This TCR derives from a girl aged 5-17 years with multiple sclerosis. The rearrangement joins TRBV18 to TRBJ2-1; weak D call: TRBD2 (5 bases). The sequenced sample consisted of blood. CDR3 sequence: CASSPPSAGDEQFF. For the CDR3, the DNA is TGTGCCAGCTCACCACCTAGCGCTGGGGATGAGCAGTTCTTC. The full variable domain, with the rest looked up from reference TRBV18 and TRBJ2-1, is NAGVMQNPRHLVRRRGQEARLRCSPMKGHSHVYWYRQLPEEGLKFMVYLQKENIIDESGMPKERFSAEFPKEGPSILRIQQVVRGDSAAYFCASSPPSAGDEQFFGPGTRLTVL.